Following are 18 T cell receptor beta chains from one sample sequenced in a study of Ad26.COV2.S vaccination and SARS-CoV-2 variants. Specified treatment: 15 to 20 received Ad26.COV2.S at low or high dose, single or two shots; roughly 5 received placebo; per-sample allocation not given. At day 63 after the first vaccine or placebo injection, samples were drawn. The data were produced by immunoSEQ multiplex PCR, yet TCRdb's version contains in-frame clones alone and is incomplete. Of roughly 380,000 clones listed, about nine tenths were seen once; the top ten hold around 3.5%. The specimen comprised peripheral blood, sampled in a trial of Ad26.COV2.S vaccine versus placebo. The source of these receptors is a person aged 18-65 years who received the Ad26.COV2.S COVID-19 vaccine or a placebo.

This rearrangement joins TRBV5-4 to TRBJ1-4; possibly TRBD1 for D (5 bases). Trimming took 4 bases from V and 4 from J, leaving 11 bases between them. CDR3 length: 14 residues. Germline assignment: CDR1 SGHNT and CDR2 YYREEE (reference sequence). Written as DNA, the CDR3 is TGTGCCAGCAGCAGACCAGGGTTTAATGAAAAACTGTTTTTT. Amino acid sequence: CASSRPGFNEKLFF. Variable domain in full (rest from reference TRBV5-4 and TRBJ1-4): ETGVTQSPTHLIKTRGQQVTLRCSSQSGHNTVSWYQQALGQGPQFIFQYYREEENGRGNFPPRFSGLQFPNYSSELNVNALELDDSALYLCASSRPGFNEKLFFGSGTQLSVL.

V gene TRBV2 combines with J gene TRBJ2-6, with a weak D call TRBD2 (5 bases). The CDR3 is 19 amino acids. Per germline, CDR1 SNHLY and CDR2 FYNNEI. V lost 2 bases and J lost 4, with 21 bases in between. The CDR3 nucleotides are TGTGCCAGCAGTGAACTAACGTATACTAGAAGGGCCGGGGCCAACGTCCTGACTTTC. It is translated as CASSELTYTRRAGANVLTF.

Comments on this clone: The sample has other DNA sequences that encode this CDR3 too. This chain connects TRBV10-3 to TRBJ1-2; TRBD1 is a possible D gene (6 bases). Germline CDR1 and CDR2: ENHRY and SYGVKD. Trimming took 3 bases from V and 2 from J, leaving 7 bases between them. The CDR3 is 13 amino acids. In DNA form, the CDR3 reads TGTGCCATCAGTGATGGGGGCAACTATGGCTACACCTTC. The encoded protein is CAISDGGNYGYTF.

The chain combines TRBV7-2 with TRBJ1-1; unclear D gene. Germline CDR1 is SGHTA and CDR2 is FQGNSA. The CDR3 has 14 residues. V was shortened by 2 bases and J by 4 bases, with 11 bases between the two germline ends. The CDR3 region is CASSLRAFGTEAFF. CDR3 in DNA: TGTGCCAGCAGCTTACGGGCTTTTGGCACTGAAGCTTTCTTT.

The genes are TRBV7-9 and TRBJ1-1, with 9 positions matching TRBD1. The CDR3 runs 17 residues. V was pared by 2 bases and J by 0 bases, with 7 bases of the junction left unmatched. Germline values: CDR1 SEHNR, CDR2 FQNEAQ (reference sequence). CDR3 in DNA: TGTGCCAGCAGCTTAAGGACAGGGGTCTCCATGAACACTGAAGCTTTCTTT. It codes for CASSLRTGVSMNTEAFF.

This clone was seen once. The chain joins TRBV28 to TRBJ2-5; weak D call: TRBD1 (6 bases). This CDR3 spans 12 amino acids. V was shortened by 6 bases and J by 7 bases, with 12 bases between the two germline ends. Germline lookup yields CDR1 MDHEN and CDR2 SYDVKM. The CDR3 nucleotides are TGTGCCAGCAGGATCCCGACAGGGACCCAGTACTTC. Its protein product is CASRIPTGTQYF.

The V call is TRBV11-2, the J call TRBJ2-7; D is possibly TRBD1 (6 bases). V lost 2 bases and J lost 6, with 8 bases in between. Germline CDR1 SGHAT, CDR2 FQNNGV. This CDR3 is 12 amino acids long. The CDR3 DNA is TGTGCCAGCAGCTTATCAGGGGCCGAGCAGTACTTC. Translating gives CASSLSGAEQYF.

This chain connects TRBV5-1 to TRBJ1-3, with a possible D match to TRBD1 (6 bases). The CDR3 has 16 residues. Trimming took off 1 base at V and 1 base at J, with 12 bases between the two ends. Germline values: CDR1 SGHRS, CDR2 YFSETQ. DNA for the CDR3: TGCGCCAGCAGCTTGAGGCTAACAGGGTCTGGAAACACCATATATTTT. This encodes CASSLRLTGSGNTIYF.

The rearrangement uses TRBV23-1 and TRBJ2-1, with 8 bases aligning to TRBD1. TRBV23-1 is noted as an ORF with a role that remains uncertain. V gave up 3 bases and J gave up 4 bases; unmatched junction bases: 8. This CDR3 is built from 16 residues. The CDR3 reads CASSHSGDRFYNEQFF. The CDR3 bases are TGCGCCAGCAGTCACTCCGGGGACAGGTTTTACAATGAGCAGTTCTTC.

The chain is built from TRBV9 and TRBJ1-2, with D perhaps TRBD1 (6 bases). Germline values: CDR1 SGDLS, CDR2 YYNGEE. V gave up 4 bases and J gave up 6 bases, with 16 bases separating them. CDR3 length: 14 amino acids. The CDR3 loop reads CASSLDRKWNGYTF. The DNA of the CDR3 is TGTGCCAGCAGCTTAGACAGGAAGTGGAATGGCTACACCTTC.

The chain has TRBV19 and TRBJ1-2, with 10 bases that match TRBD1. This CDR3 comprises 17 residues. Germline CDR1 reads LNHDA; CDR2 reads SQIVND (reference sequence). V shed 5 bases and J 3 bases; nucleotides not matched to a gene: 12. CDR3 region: CASSSPRRTGGDYGYTF. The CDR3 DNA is TGTGCCAGTAGTTCCCCCCGGCGGACAGGGGGGGACTATGGCTACACCTTC.

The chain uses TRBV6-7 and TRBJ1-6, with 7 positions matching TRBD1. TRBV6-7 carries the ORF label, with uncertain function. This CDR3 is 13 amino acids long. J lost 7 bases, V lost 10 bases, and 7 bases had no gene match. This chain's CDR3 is CATLTGTNSPLHF. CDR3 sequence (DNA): TGTGCCACCCTGACAGGGACCAATTCACCCCTCCACTTT.

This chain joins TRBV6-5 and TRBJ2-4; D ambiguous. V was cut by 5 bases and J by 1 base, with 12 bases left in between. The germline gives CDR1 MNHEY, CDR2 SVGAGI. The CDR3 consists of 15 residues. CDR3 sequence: CASSIQPGAKNIQYF. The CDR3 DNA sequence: TGTGCCAGCAGTATTCAACCTGGGGCCAAAAACATTCAGTACTTC.

The CDR3: CASSPVTGGTGELFF. The DNA for the CDR3 is TGTGCCAGCAGCCCCGTCACAGGGGGAACCGGGGAGCTGTTTTTT. This chain links TRBV7-9 with TRBJ2-2; TRBD1 matches at 8 bases. With 5 bases clipped from V and 5 bases from J, the junction kept 7 bases outside the gene matches. This CDR3 contains 15 residues. Germline loops: CDR1 SEHNR, CDR2 FQNEAQ (reference sequence).

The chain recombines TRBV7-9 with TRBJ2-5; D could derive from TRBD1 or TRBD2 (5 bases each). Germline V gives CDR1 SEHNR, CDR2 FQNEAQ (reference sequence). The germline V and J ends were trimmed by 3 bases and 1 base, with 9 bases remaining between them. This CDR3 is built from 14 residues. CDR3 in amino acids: CASSFSGGQETQYF. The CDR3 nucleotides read TGTGCCAGCAGCTTTTCTGGGGGCCAAGAGACCCAGTACTTC.

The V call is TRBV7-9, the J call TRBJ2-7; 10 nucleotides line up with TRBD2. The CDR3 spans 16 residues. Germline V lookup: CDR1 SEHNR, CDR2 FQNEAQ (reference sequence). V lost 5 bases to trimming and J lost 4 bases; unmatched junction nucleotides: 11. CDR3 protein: CASSPSAGLADYEQYF. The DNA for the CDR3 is TGTGCCAGCAGCCCCTCGGCCGGACTAGCGGATTACGAGCAGTACTTC.

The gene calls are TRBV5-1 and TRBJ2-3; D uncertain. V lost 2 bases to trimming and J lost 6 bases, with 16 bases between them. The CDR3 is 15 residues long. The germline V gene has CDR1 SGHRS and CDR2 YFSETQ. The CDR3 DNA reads TGCGCCAGCAGCTTAAAGGGCGAACCTCAGGATACGCAGTATTTT. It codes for CASSLKGEPQDTQYF.

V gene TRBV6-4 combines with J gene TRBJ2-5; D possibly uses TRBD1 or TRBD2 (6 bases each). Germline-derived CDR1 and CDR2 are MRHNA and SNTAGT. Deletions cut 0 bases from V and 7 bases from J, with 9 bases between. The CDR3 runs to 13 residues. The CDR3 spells CASSDSGGGTQYF. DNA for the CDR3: TGTGCCAGCAGTGACTCCGGGGGCGGGACCCAGTACTTC.